Listed below are T cell receptor beta chains from one sample, sequenced in a study of blood T cell repertoires in COVID-19. Produced via immunoSEQ multiplex PCR; TCRdb's table is partial and in-frame only. The sample lists roughly 450,000 clones, roughly 88% seen once, with under 0.7% in the top ten. Sequences were obtained from PBMCs or T cells enriched from blood (not recorded which). These receptors all stem from a man younger than 35 who had recovered from COVID-19. Each CDR3 is given with its conserved first and last residue. D genes are given only for firm matches. Some rows mark clone size as missing; the rest say once, few, many or name a class of expanded clone.

clone size | J gene | V gene | D gene | CDR3 DNA | CDR3 protein
once | TRBJ2-1 | TRBV30 | NA | TGTGCCTGGAGTGTAGGAGAGAATGAGCAGTTCTTC | CAWSVGENEQFF
once | TRBJ1-5 | TRBV5-1 | NA | TGCGCCAGCAGCTTTTCCTCTAATCAGCCCCAGCATTTT | CASSFSSNQPQHF
NA | TRBJ1-6 | TRBV6-6 | NA | TGTGCCAGCAGTTACGGGGGGGGCTCCTATAATTCACCCCTCCACTTT | CASSYGGGSYNSPLHF
NA | TRBJ1-2 | TRBV6-5 | NA | TGTGCCAGCAGGTTCGGACAAGGGTCGACCGGCTACACCTTC | CASRFGQGSTGYTF
NA | TRBJ2-7 | TRBV6-6 | NA | TGTGCCAGCAGTTACTTTTCGGAGTCCTACGAGCAGTACTTC | CASSYFSESYEQYF
NA | TRBJ1-3 | TRBV7-9 | NA | TGTGCCAGCAGCGGTGAGGGCGGAAACACCATATATTTT | CASSGEGGNTIYF
NA | TRBJ1-2 | TRBV2 | NA | TGTGCCAGCATTGGGGGCGTGGACTATGGCTACACCTTC | CASIGGVDYGYTF
NA | TRBJ2-7 | TRBV5-1 | NA | TGCGCCAGCAGCCTTCAGCCAGCCGGGGAGCAGTACTTC | CASSLQPAGEQYF
few | TRBJ2-7 | TRBV7-2 | TRBD2 | TGTGCCAGCAGCCGTCTTCCGGGACTAGGCTACGAGCAGTACTTC | CASSRLPGLGYEQYF
NA | TRBJ1-3 | TRBV2 | NA | TGTGCCTCTCGAAACGGGGGGGTTGGAAACACCATATATTTT | CASRNGGVGNTIYF
NA | TRBJ1-2 | TRBV2 | TRBD1 | TGTGCCTCCAATTTGAACGACAGGGGAAGCTACACCTTC | CASNLNDRGSYTF
NA | TRBJ1-4 | TRBV2 | NA | TGTGCCAGCAGGGAGGGTGGGGTGACGAGCGAAAAACTGTTTTTT | CASREGGVTSEKLFF
NA | TRBJ1-3 | TRBV18 | NA | TGTGCCAGCTCTCCTGACCGGGACTCTGGAAACACCATATATTTT | CASSPDRDSGNTIYF
few | TRBJ1-2 | TRBV7-8 | TRBD1 | TGTGCCAGCAGCTTCAGACGGGGACAGGGGAAGGGCTACACCTTC | CASSFRRGQGKGYTF
NA | TRBJ1-4 | TRBV5-1 | NA | TGCGCCAGCACCAAGCGGACCGGGGAAAAACTGTTTTTT | CASTKRTGEKLFF
NA | TRBJ1-1 | TRBV18 | NA | TGTGCCAGCTGTTCTTACTTCGGCACTGAAGCTTTCTTT | CASCSYFGTEAFF
NA | TRBJ2-3 | TRBV5-1 | TRBD2 | TGCGCCAGCAGCACGACTAGCGGGAGTCACGGAGATACGCAGTATTTT | CASSTTSGSHGDTQYF
NA | TRBJ2-7 | TRBV5-1 | NA | TGCGCCAGCAGTGGACAGAGGGGAGAGCAGTACTTC | CASSGQRGEQYF
once | TRBJ1-5 | TRBV6-5 | TRBD1 | TGTGCCAGCAAGGCGGGACAGAGAAATCAGCCCCAGCATTTT | CASKAGQRNQPQHF
NA | TRBJ2-6 | TRBV5-1 | NA | TGCGCCAGCAGCCCTGGCCTATGGATCAGGGGTGGGGCCAACGTCCTGACTTTC | CASSPGLWIRGGANVLTF
NA | TRBJ1-4 | TRBV28 | NA | TGTGCCAGCAGTCCCCGTTCCGGGACACCAGTAACTGCAACTAATGAAAAACTGTTTTTT | CASSPRSGTPVTATNEKLFF
few | TRBJ1-4 | TRBV13 | NA | TGTGCCAGCAGCTCCGTCGTGAGGGGGGGGAATGAAAAACTGTTTTTT | CASSSVVRGGNEKLFF
NA | TRBJ2-5 | TRBV2 | NA | TGTGCCAGCAGTGACTATGAGACCCAGTACTTC | CASSDYETQYF
NA | TRBJ1-2 | TRBV5-5 | NA | TGTGCCAGCAGCTTGGCAAAGGGACTGGGGGTCCTCTATGGCTACACCTTC | CASSLAKGLGVLYGYTF
NA | TRBJ1-5 | TRBV30 | NA | TGTGCCTGGAGTTCGGACTTCAGTCAGCCCCAGCATTTT | CAWSSDFSQPQHF
NA | TRBJ2-6 | TRBV5-4 | NA | TGTGCCAGCAGCTTAGGGGGCTCTGGGGCCAACGTCCTGACTTTC | CASSLGGSGANVLTF
NA | TRBJ2-5 | TRBV2 | NA | TGTGCCAGCAGTCGTGACACGGCCGAGACCCAGTACTTC | CASSRDTAETQYF
NA | TRBJ2-6 | TRBV19 | NA | TGTGCCAGTAGTGAGGGGGGGATAGGGGCCAACGTCCTGACTTTC | CASSEGGIGANVLTF
NA | TRBJ1-5 | TRBV28 | NA | TGTGCCAGCAGGACGGAGGTACAGCCCCAGCATTTT | CASRTEVQPQHF
NA | TRBJ1-4 | TRBV5-1 | NA | TGCGCCAGCAGACGGCGGGGGGCAACTAATGAAAAACTGTTTTTT | CASRRRGATNEKLFF
NA | TRBJ1-3 | TRBV6-5 | NA | TGTGCCAGCAGTAACAGGGTCTCGTTGGGAAACACCATATATTTT | CASSNRVSLGNTIYF
NA | TRBJ1-2 | TRBV6-5 | NA | TGTGCCGCCCGCGGTGGTTATGGCTACACCTTC | CAARGGYGYTF
NA | TRBJ2-7 | TRBV27 | TRBD2 | TGTGCCAGCAGTCAAGAAGCGGGAGCCATGCTCGAGCAGTACTTC | CASSQEAGAMLEQYF
NA | TRBJ1-2 | TRBV6-1 | TRBD1 | TGTGCCAGCAGTGAAGAGGGACAGCTCTATGGCTACACCTTC | CASSEEGQLYGYTF
NA | TRBJ2-7 | TRBV7-9 | NA | TGTGCCAGCAGCTTAATGGCAGGACTCTCCTACGAGCAGTACTTC | CASSLMAGLSYEQYF
few | TRBJ1-1 | TRBV28 | NA | TGTGCCAGCCAGTTCCTACTACGTACTGAAGCTTTCTTT | CASQFLLRTEAFF
once | TRBJ2-7 | TRBV2 | TRBD1 | TGTGCCAGCCGTAGACAGGGCACCTACGAGCAGTACTTC | CASRRQGTYEQYF
NA | TRBJ1-4 | TRBV10-3 | TRBD1 | TGTGCCATCAGTGACGAACCGGGACAGTCTAATGAAAAACTGTTTTTT | CAISDEPGQSNEKLFF
NA | TRBJ2-7 | TRBV27 | NA | TGTGCCAGCACGAGGGGGAGCGGCTCCTACGAGCAGTACTTC | CASTRGSGSYEQYF
few | TRBJ1-6 | TRBV28 | TRBD1 | TGTGCCAGCAGTTCAACAGGGGTCGGGAATTCACCCCTCCACTTT | CASSSTGVGNSPLHF
NA | TRBJ2-5 | TRBV12-3/TRBV12-4 | NA | TGTGCCAGCAGTTTAGCGGGGGGTACCACCCAGTACTTC | CASSLAGGTTQYF
NA | TRBJ1-1 | TRBV10-2 | NA | TGCGCCAGCAGTGCGGCGGCAGTGAACACTGAAGCTTTCTTT | CASSAAAVNTEAFF
NA | TRBJ1-5 | TRBV7-4 | NA | TGTGCCAGCAGCACCCAGGGTGTGGACCCATATAGCAATCAGCCCCAGCATTTT | CASSTQGVDPYSNQPQHF
NA | TRBJ1-2 | TRBV6-5 | NA | TGTGCCAGCAGCAGGGAAGTTGGCTACACCTTC | CASSREVGYTF
NA | TRBJ2-1 | TRBV20-1 | NA | TGCAGTGCTAGTCGGGGGACCTCCTACAATGAGCAGTTCTTC | CSASRGTSYNEQFF
few | TRBJ2-1 | TRBV3-1/TRBV3-2 | TRBD2 | TGTGCCAGCAGCCAAGCTAGCGGGAGGAATAATGAGCAGTTCTTC | CASSQASGRNNEQFF
NA | TRBJ1-2 | TRBV2 | NA | TGTGCCAGCACTCGACAGGACCCATGGAACTATGGCTACACCTTC | CASTRQDPWNYGYTF
NA | TRBJ1-5 | TRBV28 | NA | NA | CATVAGHSNQPQHF
few | TRBJ2-7 | TRBV7-9 | NA | TGTGCCAGCAGCGACCCCGGCGGGAACGAGCAGTACTTC | CASSDPGGNEQYF
NA | TRBJ2-3 | TRBV6-5 | TRBD2 | TGTGCCAGCAGTCCTGCGGGGGTCGGGGATACGCAGTATTTT | CASSPAGVGDTQYF
NA | TRBJ2-5 | TRBV19 | TRBD1 | TGTGCCAGTAGCCCAAGGACAGGGGTATACCAAGAGACCCAGTACTTC | CASSPRTGVYQETQYF
NA | TRBJ2-7 | TRBV28 | TRBD2 | TGTGCCAGCACCTCGACTAGCGGTACACCCTTGGTCGAGCAGTACTTC | CASTSTSGTPLVEQYF
NA | TRBJ2-7 | TRBV7-6 | TRBD1 | TGTGCCAGCAGCTTAGAATCCGGGACAGGGCACTACGAGCAGTACTTC | CASSLESGTGHYEQYF
NA | TRBJ1-2 | TRBV5-1 | NA | TGCGCCAGCAGCCTGAAGGGGGAAGGTTTGGAGTATGGCTACACCTTC | CASSLKGEGLEYGYTF
once | TRBJ1-2 | TRBV6-1 | NA | TGTGCCAGCAGTGAAGGCGGCACAAACTATGGCTACACCTTC | CASSEGGTNYGYTF
NA | TRBJ1-3 | TRBV6-1 | NA | TGTGCCAGCAGTGAACAGGGGGGAAACACCATATATTTT | CASSEQGGNTIYF
NA | TRBJ1-2 | TRBV7-9 | TRBD1 | TGTGCCAGCAGCTTAATGGGACAGGGAGACTATGGCTACACCTTC | CASSLMGQGDYGYTF